These 24 T cell receptor beta chains originate from one sample sequenced in a study of tumor-infiltrating lymphocytes in primary liver carcinoma. Between about 17 and 34 mg of unsorted bulk tissue served as the source from which RNA and DNA were co-extracted. The template, about 500 ng total RNA, yielded TCR beta cDNA made with a constant-region primer. Slightly modified ARM-PCR, run as three nested multiplex PCR rounds, produced the TCR beta libraries. The first two PCR rounds used TRBV1-TRBV30 primers with a Cbeta primer, nine to ten cycles each. MiXCR was run by TCRdb on the multiplex PCR reads, yielding one entry per CDR3 protein. Of approximately 79,000 distinct CDR3 sequences listed, roughly 69% are singletons. Sequencing used liver tumor tissue from sampling region 4. Indicated subset: tumor region T4, right-lateral pole. The receptor set was obtained from a middle-aged man with primary liver carcinoma and hepatitis B virus infection.

As to this clonotype: A junction boundary mismatches the germline segment, possibly from a read error. The chain has TRBV28 and TRBJ2-3; no definite D call. Looked up from germline, CDR1 is MDHEN and CDR2 is SYDVKM. The CDR3 consists of 14 residues. CDR3 DNA: TGTGTCAGCCAGCTGGTCCCCATCACAGATACGCAGTATTTT. Protein sequence: CVSQLVPITDTQYF.

This chain uses TRBV7-8 with TRBJ2-5; D possibly uses TRBD1 or TRBD2 (5 bases each). V was clipped by 2 bases and J by 4 bases, with 17 bases between them. Germline values: CDR1 SGHVS, CDR2 FQNEAQ. The CDR3 is 16 residues long. The CDR3 DNA sequence: TGTGCCAGCAGCTTAACCGGCAGGGAGAGCCGAGAGACCCAGTACTTC. Its protein product is CASSLTGRESRETQYF.

As to this clonotype: This may be a read error, as it is one base from a much larger clone. The CDR3 does not end in the conserved phenylalanine or tryptophan, so this is likely a read error. The chain couples TRBV28 to TRBJ2-5; 7 bases are shared with TRBD1. Trimming at V came to 4 bases and at J to 1 base, leaving 6 bases not matched to a gene. Germline V gene lookup returns CDR1 MDHEN and CDR2 SYDVKM. The CDR3 loop spans 15 amino acids. This CDR3 reads CASSSRQGPQETQYL. Here the CDR3 DNA reads TGTGCCAGCAGTTCCCGACAGGGACCCCAAGAGACCCAGTACTTG.

About this clonotype: The junction departs from the called germline gene at one end, perhaps through a read error. The rearrangement uses TRBV29-1 and TRBJ2-1; D may match TRBD1 or TRBD2 (5 bases each). The CDR3 is made up of 13 amino acids. Germline loops: CDR1 SQVTM, CDR2 ANQGSEA. CDR3 bases: TGTAGCGTTGAAGGGACCGACTGCAATGAGCAGTTCTTC. Its protein product is CSVEGTDCNEQFF.

As regards this clonotype: Mismatch with germline at one junction end may stem from a read error. This sequence joins TRBV7-2 and TRBJ2-1, with 8 bases aligning to TRBD2. The CDR3 has 18 amino acids. The germline gives CDR1 SGHTA, CDR2 FQGNSA. CDR3 protein: CASSFTRSGLGSYSEQFF. The CDR3 DNA reads TGTGCCAGCAGTTTCACCCGATCGGGACTAGGGTCATACAGTGAGCAGTTCTTC.

This clonotype was seen a handful of times. The chain employs TRBV28 and TRBJ2-1; 7 bases are shared with TRBD1. The CDR3 spans 15 residues. The V segment lost 1 base and the J segment 9 bases; nucleotides outside the gene matches: 9. Looked up from germline, CDR1 is MDHEN and CDR2 is SYDVKM. In nucleotides, the CDR3 is TGTGCCAGCAGTTTATCGACAGGGCCTCGGGGTGAGCAGTTCTTC. It translates to CASSLSTGPRGEQFF.

Concerning this clonotype itself: Sequence at one end of the junction differs from germline and may be a read error. This sequence joins TRBV6-5 and TRBJ2-2, with D hard to call. This CDR3 has 14 residues. Per the germline V gene, CDR1 is MNHEY and CDR2 is SVGAGI. CDR3 DNA: TGTGCCAGGAGTTACTGGGCATCCACCGAGGAGCTGTTTTTT. Protein product: CARSYWASTEELFF.

CDR3 bases: TGTGCCAGCAGCCAAGGGACAGACGTCACAGATACGCAGTATTTT. Encoded protein: CASSQGTDVTDTQYF. The chain has TRBV7-2 and TRBJ2-3; 7 nucleotides align to TRBD1. This CDR3 comprises 15 residues. Germline CDR1 and CDR2: SGHTA and FQGNSA. V lost 5 bases, J lost 2 bases, and 7 bases stayed unmatched.

V usage is TRBV29-1 and J usage is TRBJ2-7; D assignment may be TRBD1 or TRBD2 (5 bases each). The germline V and J ends were trimmed by 3 bases and 13 bases, with 16 bases remaining between them. CDR3 length: 11 residues. Germline CDR1 SQVTM, CDR2 ANQGSEA. DNA for the CDR3: TGCAGCGTTGAGGGGACCAACGGGCAATACTTC. Protein sequence: CSVEGTNGQYF.

Details on this clonotype: Because the CDR3 is missing its conserved closing phenylalanine or tryptophan, this is likely a read error. The V call is TRBV7-8, the J call TRBJ1-5, with no clear D. The CDR3 length is 16 residues. CDR1 is SGHVS, CDR2 FQNEAQ, per germline. Trimming took 1 base from V and 4 from J, leaving 14 bases between them. The CDR3 spells CASSLVTTLSNQPQHL. CDR3 nucleotide sequence: TGTGCCAGCAGCTTAGTGACGACGCTATCGAATCAGCCCCAGCATTTG.

This clonotype was found many times. The chain is built from TRBV6-6 and TRBJ2-5; 7 nucleotides line up with TRBD1. This CDR3 contains 17 residues. Germline lookup yields CDR1 MNHNY and CDR2 SVGAGI (reference sequence). V shed 6 bases, J shed 0 bases, and the junction held 13 bases outside the gene matches. The CDR3 DNA sequence: TGTGCCAGCAGCCACGCATACCGGGACAGCGACCAAGAGACCCAGTACTTC. It yields the protein CASSHAYRDSDQETQYF.

A word on this clonotype: A read error may account for a junction end that differs from germline. The genes are TRBV29-1 and TRBJ2-1, with a possible D match to TRBD2 (5 bases). The CDR3 length is 12 residues. Germline V gene lookup returns CDR1 SQVTM and CDR2 ANQGSEA. CDR3 bases: TGTAGCGTTGTTGATGAGATAAGTGAGCTGTTCTTC. Translating gives CSVVDEISELFF.

The rearrangement joins TRBV19 to TRBJ2-6; D is undetermined. CDR1 is LNHDA, CDR2 SQIVND, per germline (reference sequence). The CDR3 consists of 15 residues. Trimming removed 7 bases at V and 0 bases at J, with 10 bases between. The CDR3 loop is CASTPYHSGANVLTF. In nucleotides, the CDR3 is TGTGCCAGTACGCCGTACCACTCTGGGGCCAACGTCCTGACTTTC.

Turning to this clonotype: Germline is not matched at one junction end, which may reflect a read error. The V and J genes are TRBV6-5 and TRBJ2-1, with D possibly being TRBD1 (7 bases). Germline CDR1 MNHEY, CDR2 SVGAGI. This CDR3 has 17 residues. This CDR3 is CANSYSLGGQSMNEQFF. The CDR3 bases are TGTGCCAACAGTTACTCTTTGGGGGGACAGTCTATGAATGAGCAGTTTTTC.

Worth noting for this clonotype: One base away lies a much larger clone, so this may be a sequencing read error. The chain recombines TRBV5-4 with TRBJ2-3, with unresolved D. Germline CDR1 is SGHNT and CDR2 is YYREEE (reference sequence). This CDR3 has 15 amino acids. CDR3 sequence (DNA): TGTGCCAGCAGCTTGGCGCTGGTAGGCACAGATATGCAGTATTTT. This sequence encodes CASSLALVGTDMQYF.

J is TRBJ2-1 and V is TRBV11-2, with D possibly matching TRBD2 (6 bases). Trimming shortened V by 6 bases and J by 15 bases, and 24 bases separated the two germline ends. Germline values: CDR1 SGHAT, CDR2 FQNNGV. The CDR3 sequence is 14 residues long. CDR3 nucleotide sequence: TGTGCCAGCAGTTCAGCGGGCCCTGGGAACAAGCGGTTCTTC. Residues: CASSSAGPGNKRFF. Drawing the rest from reference TRBV11-2 and TRBJ2-1, the complete variable domain is EAGVAQSPRYKIIEKRQSVAFWCNPISGHATLYWYQQILGQGPKLLIQFQNNGVVDDSQLPKDRFSAERLKGVDSTLKIQPAKLEDSAVYLCASSSAGPGNKRFFGPGTRLTVL.

Points on this clonotype: A read error may produce the germline difference seen at one junction end. The chain employs TRBV29-1 and TRBJ2-3; D might be TRBD1 or TRBD2, each matching 5 bases. This CDR3 has 13 residues. Germline V gene sequence: CDR1 SQVTM, CDR2 ANQGSEA. The CDR3 sequence: CSVGVGRRDTQYF. Here the CDR3 DNA reads TGTAGCGTTGGGGTGGGACGGAGGGATACGCAGTATTTT.

A note on this clonotype: Relative to the germline gene, one junction end is altered; a read error may explain this. J is TRBJ2-5 and V is TRBV20-1; D possibly matches TRBD1 or TRBD2 (5 bases each). Per germline, CDR1 DFQATT and CDR2 SNEGSKA (reference sequence). The CDR3 loop spans 13 amino acids. The CDR3 is CSVRAGAQETQYF. The CDR3 DNA sequence: TGCAGTGTTAGAGCCGGGGCGCAAGAGACCCAGTACTTC.

Of note for this clonotype: At one boundary the junction diverges from the germline segment, which might be a read error. The chain joins TRBV5-4 to TRBJ2-7, with D possibly being TRBD1 or TRBD2 (5 bases each). The CDR3 length is 14 residues. Germline CDR1 and CDR2: SGHNT and YYREEE (reference sequence). The CDR3 reads CASGFMGPSYEQYF. In nucleotides, the CDR3 is TGTGCCAGCGGCTTTATGGGACCGTCCTACGAACAGTACTTC. Using reference TRBV5-4 and TRBJ2-7 for the parts outside the CDR3, the full variable domain is ETGVTQSPTHLIKTRGQQVTLRCSSQSGHNTVSWYQQALGQGPQFIFQYYREEENGRGNFPPRFSGLQFPNYSSELNVNALELDDSALYLCASGFMGPSYEQYFGPGTRLTVT.

The chain has TRBV5-4 and TRBJ2-5, with D perhaps TRBD1 or TRBD2 (6 bases each). This CDR3 has 16 amino acids. Trimming removed 0 bases at V and 8 bases at J, with 20 bases between. CDR1 and CDR2 (germline): SGHNT, YYREEE (reference sequence). This CDR3 is CASSLAQGTGRETQYF. The CDR3 DNA sequence: TGTGCCAGCAGCTTGGCCCAGGGGACTGGGCGAGAAACCCAGTACTTC.

This clonotype came up once. The CDR3 end shows no conserved phenylalanine or tryptophan, and so a read error is likely. The DNA is left out, because the CDR3 cannot be placed on it with certainty; the CDR3 is given as TCRdb lists it. The chain recombines TRBV7-8 with TRBJ1-1; the listed D gene, TRBD1, was not tested against the DNA. Ends included, the CDR3 has 12 residues. Looked up from germline, CDR1 is SGHVS and CDR2 is FQNEAQ. The CDR3 reads CASSRGGTEASS.

About this clonotype: Relative to the germline gene, one junction end is altered; a read error may explain this. The V gene is TRBV27, the J gene TRBJ2-5, with 7 bases aligning to TRBD1. Germline V gene data show CDR1 as MNHEY and CDR2 as SMNVEV (reference sequence). The CDR3 is 13 residues long. CDR3 sequence (DNA): TGTGCCGGCAGTTTAGGGGGCAGAGAGACCCAGTACTTC. It specifies CAGSLGGRETQYF.

Points on this clonotype: Its ends do not fully match the called genes, so a read error is possible. This chain joins TRBV6-1 and TRBJ2-7; D call uncertain. Germline V gene data show CDR1 as MNHNS and CDR2 as SASEGT. The length of the CDR3 is 13 residues. CDR3 loop: CACSVGPSGEQYF. Written as DNA, the CDR3 is TGTGCCTGCAGTGTAGGGCCCTCGGGCGAACAGTATTTC.

Comments on this clonotype: A read error may account for a junction end that differs from germline. The rearrangement uses TRBV11-2 and TRBJ2-6; 8 bases map to TRBD1. Germline V gene sequence: CDR1 SGHAT, CDR2 FQNNGV. The CDR3 extends over 18 amino acids. DNA for the CDR3: TGTGCCAGCAGTCGACGGACAGGGATTGTGTCTGTGGCCAACGTCCTGACTTTC. This encodes CASSRRTGIVSVANVLTF.